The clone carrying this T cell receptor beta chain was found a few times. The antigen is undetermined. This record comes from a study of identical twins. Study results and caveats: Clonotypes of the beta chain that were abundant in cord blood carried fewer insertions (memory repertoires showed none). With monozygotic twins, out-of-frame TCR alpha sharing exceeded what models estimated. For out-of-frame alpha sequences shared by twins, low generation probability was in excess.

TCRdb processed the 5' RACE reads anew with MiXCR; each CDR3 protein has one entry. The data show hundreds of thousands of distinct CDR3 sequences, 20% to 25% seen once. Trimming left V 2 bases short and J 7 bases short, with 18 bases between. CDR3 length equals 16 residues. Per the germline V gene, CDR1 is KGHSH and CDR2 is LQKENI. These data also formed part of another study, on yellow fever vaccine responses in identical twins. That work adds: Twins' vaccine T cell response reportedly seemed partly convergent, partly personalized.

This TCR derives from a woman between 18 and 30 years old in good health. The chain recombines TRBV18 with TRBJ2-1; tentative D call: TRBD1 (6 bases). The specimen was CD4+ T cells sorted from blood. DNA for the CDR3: TGTGCCAGCTCACCAATCGCCAGGGGAATGGGAAATGAGCAGTTCTTC. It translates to CASSPIARGMGNEQFF.